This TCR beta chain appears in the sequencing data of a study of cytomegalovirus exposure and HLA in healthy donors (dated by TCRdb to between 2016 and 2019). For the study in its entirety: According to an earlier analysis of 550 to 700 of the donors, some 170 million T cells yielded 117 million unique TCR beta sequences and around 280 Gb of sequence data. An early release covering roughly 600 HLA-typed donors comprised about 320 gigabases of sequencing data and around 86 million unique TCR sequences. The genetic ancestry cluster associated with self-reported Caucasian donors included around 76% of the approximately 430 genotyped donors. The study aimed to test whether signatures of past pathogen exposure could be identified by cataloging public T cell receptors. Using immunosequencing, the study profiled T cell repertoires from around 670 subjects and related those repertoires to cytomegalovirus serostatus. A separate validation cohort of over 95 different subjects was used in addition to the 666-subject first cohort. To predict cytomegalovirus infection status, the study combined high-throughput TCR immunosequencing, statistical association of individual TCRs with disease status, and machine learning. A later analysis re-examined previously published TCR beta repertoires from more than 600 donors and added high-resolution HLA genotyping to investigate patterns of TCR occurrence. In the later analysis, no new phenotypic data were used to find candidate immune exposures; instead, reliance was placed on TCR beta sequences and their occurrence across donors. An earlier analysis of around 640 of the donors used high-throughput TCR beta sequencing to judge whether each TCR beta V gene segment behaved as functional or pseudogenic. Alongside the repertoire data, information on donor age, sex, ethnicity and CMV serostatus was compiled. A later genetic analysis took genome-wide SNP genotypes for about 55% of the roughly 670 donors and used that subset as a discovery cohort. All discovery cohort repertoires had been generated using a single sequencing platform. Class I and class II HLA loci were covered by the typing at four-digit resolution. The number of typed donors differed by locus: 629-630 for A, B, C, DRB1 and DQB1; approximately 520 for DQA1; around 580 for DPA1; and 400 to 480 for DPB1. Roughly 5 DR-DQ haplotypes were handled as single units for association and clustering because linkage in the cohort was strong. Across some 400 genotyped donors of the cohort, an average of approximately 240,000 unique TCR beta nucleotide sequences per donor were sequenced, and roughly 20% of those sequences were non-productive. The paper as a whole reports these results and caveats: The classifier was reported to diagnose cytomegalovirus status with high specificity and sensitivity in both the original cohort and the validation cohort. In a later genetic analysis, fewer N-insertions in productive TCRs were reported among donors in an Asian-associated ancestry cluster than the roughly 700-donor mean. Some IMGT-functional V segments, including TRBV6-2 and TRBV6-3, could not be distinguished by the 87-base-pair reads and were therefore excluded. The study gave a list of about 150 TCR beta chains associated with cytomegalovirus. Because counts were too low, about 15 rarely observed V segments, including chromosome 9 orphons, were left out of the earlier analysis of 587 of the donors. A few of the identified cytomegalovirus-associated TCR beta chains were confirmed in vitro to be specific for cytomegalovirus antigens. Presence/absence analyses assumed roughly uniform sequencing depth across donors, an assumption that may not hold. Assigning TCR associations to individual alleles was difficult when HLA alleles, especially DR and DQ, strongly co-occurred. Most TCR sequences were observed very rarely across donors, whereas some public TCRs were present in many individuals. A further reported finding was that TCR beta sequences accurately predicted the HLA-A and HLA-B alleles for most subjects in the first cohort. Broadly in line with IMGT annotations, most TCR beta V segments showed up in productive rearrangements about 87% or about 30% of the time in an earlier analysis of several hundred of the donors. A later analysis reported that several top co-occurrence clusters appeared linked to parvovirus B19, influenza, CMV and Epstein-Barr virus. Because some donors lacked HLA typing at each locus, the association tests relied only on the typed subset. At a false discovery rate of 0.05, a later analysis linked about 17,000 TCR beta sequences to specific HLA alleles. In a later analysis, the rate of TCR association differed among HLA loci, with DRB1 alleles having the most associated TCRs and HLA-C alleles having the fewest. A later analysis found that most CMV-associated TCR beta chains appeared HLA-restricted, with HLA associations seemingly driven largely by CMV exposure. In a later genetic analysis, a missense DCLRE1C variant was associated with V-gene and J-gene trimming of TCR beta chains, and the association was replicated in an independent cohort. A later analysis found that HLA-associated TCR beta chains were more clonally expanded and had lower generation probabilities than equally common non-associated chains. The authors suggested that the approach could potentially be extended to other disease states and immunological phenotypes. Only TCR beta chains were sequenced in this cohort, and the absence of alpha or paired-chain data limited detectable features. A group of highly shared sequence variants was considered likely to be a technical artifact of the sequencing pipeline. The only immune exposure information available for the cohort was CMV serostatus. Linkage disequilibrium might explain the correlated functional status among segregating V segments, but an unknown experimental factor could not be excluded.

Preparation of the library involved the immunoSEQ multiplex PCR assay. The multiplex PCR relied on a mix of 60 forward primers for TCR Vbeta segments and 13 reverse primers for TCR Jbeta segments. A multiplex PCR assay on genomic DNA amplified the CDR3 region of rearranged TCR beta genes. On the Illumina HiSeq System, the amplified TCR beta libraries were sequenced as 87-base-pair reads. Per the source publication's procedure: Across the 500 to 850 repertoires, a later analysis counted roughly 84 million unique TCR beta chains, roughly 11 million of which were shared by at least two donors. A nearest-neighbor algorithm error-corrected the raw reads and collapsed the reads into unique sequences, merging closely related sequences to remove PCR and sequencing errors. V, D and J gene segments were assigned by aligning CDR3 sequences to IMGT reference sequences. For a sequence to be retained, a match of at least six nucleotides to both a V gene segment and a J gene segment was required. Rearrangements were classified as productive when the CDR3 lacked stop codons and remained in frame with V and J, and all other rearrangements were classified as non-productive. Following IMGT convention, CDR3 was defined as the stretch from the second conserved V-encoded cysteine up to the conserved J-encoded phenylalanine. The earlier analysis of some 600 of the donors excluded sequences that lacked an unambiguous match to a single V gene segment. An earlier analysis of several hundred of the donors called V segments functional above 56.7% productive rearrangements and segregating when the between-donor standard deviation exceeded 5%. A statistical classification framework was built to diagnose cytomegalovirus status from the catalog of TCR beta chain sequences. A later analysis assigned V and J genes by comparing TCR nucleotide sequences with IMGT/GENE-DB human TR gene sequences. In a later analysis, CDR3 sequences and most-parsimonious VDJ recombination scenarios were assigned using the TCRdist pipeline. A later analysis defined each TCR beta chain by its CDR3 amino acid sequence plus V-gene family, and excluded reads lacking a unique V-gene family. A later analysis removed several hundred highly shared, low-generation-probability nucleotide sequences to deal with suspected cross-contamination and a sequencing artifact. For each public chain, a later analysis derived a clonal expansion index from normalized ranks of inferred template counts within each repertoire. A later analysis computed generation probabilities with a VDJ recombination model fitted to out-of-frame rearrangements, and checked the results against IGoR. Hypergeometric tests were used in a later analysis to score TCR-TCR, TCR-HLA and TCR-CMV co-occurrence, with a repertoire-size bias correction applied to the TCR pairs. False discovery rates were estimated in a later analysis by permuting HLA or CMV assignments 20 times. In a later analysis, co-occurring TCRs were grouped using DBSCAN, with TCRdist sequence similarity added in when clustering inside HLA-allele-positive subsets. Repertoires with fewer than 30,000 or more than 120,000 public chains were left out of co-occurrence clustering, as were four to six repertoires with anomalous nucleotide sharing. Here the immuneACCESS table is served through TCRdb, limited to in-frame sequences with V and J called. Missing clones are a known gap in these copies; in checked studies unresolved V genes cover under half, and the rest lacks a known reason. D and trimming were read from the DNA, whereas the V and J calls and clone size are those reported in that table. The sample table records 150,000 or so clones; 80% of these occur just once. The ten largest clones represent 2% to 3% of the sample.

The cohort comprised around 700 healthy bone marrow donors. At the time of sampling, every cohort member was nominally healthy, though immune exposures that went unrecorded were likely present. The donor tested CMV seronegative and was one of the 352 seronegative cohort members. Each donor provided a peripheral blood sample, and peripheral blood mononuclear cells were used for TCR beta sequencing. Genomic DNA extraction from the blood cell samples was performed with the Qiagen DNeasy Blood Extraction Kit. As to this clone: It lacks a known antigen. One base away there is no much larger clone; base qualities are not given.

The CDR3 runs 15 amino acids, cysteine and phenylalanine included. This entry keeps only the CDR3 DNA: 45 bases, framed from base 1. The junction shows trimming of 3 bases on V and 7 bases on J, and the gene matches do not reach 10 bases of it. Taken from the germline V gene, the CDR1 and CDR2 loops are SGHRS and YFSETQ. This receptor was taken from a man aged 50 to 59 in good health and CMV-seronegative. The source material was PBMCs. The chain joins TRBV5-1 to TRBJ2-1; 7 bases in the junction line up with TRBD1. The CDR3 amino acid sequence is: CASSYRGVSVNEQFF. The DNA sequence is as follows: TGCGCCAGCAGCTACAGGGGTGTTAGTGTGAATGAGCAGTTCTTC.